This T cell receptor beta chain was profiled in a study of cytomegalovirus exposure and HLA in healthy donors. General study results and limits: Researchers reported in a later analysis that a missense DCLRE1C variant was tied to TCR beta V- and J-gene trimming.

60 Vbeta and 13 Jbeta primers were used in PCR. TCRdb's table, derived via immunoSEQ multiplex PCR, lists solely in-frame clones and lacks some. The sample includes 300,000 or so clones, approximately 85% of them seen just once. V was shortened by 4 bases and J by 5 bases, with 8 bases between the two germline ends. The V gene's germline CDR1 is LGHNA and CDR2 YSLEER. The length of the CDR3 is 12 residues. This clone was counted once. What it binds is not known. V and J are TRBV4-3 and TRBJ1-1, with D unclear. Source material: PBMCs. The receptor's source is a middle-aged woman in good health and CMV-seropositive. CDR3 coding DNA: TGCGCCAGCAGCCGGGCGGGGACTGAAGCTTTCTTT. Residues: CASSRAGTEAFF.